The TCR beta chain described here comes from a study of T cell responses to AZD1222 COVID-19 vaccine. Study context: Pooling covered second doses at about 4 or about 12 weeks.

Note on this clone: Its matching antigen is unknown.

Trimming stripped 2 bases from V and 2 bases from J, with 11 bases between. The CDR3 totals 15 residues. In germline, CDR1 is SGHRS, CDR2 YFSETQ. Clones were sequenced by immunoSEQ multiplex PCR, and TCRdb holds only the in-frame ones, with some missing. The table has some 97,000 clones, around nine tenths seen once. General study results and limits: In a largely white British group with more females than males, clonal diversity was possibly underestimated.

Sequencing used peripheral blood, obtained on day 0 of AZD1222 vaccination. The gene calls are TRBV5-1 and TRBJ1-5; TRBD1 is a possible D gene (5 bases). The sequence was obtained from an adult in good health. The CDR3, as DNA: TGCGCCAGCAGCTTCACAGGAGGGGGCAATCAGCCCCAGCATTTT. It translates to CASSFTGGGNQPQHF.